These 17 T cell receptor beta chains originate from one sample sequenced in a study of CD8 T cells in Susac syndrome. Random hexamers served to reverse transcribe roughly 0.45 to 1 ug RNA. In TCRdb, the immunoSEQ multiplex PCR reads were re-called with MiXCR into one record per CDR3 protein. The sample lists 150,000 to 200,000 distinct CDR3 sequences; approximately 93% were seen once. The specimen sequenced was CD4+ T cells from PBMCs. Receptors originate from a human donor with multiple sclerosis.

This chain uses TRBV3-1 with TRBJ2-2; D may be TRBD1 (6 bases). Germline V gene sequence: CDR1 LGHDT, CDR2 YNNKEL (reference sequence). V shed 0 bases and J shed 3 bases, with 8 bases lying between them. The CDR3 has 15 amino acids. CDR3 amino acids: CASSQEGGYTGELFF. The CDR3 bases are TGTGCCAGCAGCCAAGAAGGGGGTTACACCGGGGAGCTGTTTTTT.

This clonotype was picked up one time. The chain is built from TRBV5-1 and TRBJ1-2; TRBD1 is a possible D gene (6 bases). Germline V gene lookup returns CDR1 SGHRS and CDR2 YFSETQ. The V gene lost 4 bases and the J gene lost 0 bases, with 16 bases spanning the gap. The CDR3 has 16 residues. CDR3 region: CASSPGAGAANYGYTF. The CDR3 nucleotides read TGCGCCAGCAGCCCCGGGGCAGGGGCCGCTAACTATGGCTACACCTTC.

The V and J genes are TRBV6-5 and TRBJ1-5; 8 bases line up with TRBD1. The ends lost 2 bases at V and 7 bases at J; junction bases unmatched: 7. This CDR3 is 15 amino acids long. Germline CDR1 MNHEY, CDR2 SVGAGI. The CDR3 DNA follows: TGTGCCAGCAGTTACGGACAGGGTTCAGGACAGCCCCAGCATTTT. Translating it yields CASSYGQGSGQPQHF.

This clonotype came up once. This chain connects TRBV28 to TRBJ2-7, with D possibly being TRBD1 or TRBD2 (5 bases each). CDR3 size: 12 residues. From germline, CDR1 is MDHEN and CDR2 SYDVKM. The V end lost 8 bases, the J end lost 1 base, and 9 bases lay between the germline ends. CDR3 coding DNA: TGTGCCAGCGAGGGGAGATCCTACGAGCAGTACTTC. Its protein is CASEGRSYEQYF. Full variable domain (outside the CDR3, taken from reference TRBV28 and TRBJ2-7): DVKVTQSSRYLVKRTGEKVFLECVQDMDHENMFWYRQDPGLGLRLIYFSYDVKMKEKGDIPEGYSVSREKKERFSLILESASTNQTSMYLCASEGRSYEQYFGPGTRLTVT.

The gene calls are TRBV3-1 and TRBJ2-7; 7 bases agree with TRBD1. CDR1 and CDR2 (germline): LGHDT, YNNKEL (reference sequence). Trimming took 5 bases from V and 4 from J; bases not matched to a gene: 8. The CDR3 spans 14 residues. CDR3 region: CASSLTGDRYEQYF. DNA for the CDR3: TGTGCCAGCAGCTTAACAGGGGATCGTTACGAGCAGTACTTC.

This clonotype came up once. The gene calls are TRBV20-1 and TRBJ2-7, with D unresolved. Between the trimmed V and J ends, which lost 7 bases and 6 bases, there was a span of 16 bases. CDR1 and CDR2 from the germline V gene are DFQATT and SNEGSKA (reference sequence). This CDR3 spans 12 amino acids. The CDR3 reads CSGSEGLLEQYF. In nucleotides, the CDR3 is TGCAGTGGCTCCGAAGGGTTGCTCGAGCAGTACTTC.

This rearrangement joins TRBV3-1 to TRBJ1-1; no firm D call. Germline V CDR1 and CDR2: LGHDT, YNNKEL (reference sequence). V lost 5 bases and J 1 base, leaving 11 bases between the germline ends. This CDR3 is 14 amino acids long. The CDR3 loop reads CASSEPNRNTEAFF. CDR3 nucleotides: TGTGCCAGCAGCGAACCTAACAGGAACACTGAAGCTTTCTTT.

In DNA form, the CDR3 reads TGTGCCACCAGTGATTTCAGACAGGGCCTGGAGACCCAGTACTTC. Residues: CATSDFRQGLETQYF. The V gene is TRBV24-1, the J gene TRBJ2-5, with 7 bases that match TRBD1. Germline V gene data show CDR1 as KGHDR and CDR2 as SFDVKD. V shed 1 base and J 5 bases; nucleotides not matched to a gene: 6. CDR3 size: 15 residues.

The V call is TRBV10-3, the J call TRBJ1-3; a weak D match, TRBD1 (6 bases). V was pared by 10 bases and J by 0 bases, with 13 bases between. CDR3 length: 14 amino acids. Germline V gives CDR1 ENHRY, CDR2 SYGVKD. Here the CDR3 DNA reads TGTGCCACCGAGGGACAAAACTCTGGAAACACCATATATTTT. Amino acid sequence: CATEGQNSGNTIYF.

The chain is built from TRBV27 and TRBJ1-5; no firm D call. The CDR3 spans 15 residues. The V end lost 4 bases, the J end lost 1 base, and 11 bases lay between the germline ends. From germline, CDR1 is MNHEY and CDR2 SMNVEV (reference sequence). For the CDR3, the DNA is TGTGCCAGCAGTTCCTTCTCGGGGAGCAATCAGCCCCAGCATTTT. Protein product: CASSSFSGSNQPQHF.

The gene calls are TRBV25-1 and TRBJ2-2; perhaps TRBD2 as D (5 bases). In germline, CDR1 is MGHDK, CDR2 SYGVNS. This CDR3 has 14 residues. V was clipped by 2 bases and J by 4 bases, with 8 bases between them. The CDR3: CASSEPGGTGELFF. The CDR3 DNA is TGTGCCAGCAGTGAACCTGGAGGCACCGGGGAGCTGTTTTTT.

In its sample, this clonotype was seen once. The chain links TRBV5-1 to TRBJ2-7; 8 bases line up with TRBD2. The CDR3 covers 15 residues. Germline V CDR1 and CDR2: SGHRS, YFSETQ. The V gene end was trimmed by 4 bases and the J gene end by 5 bases; junction bases not matched to a gene: 11. The CDR3: CASSQAAGGRDEQYF. The CDR3 DNA follows: TGCGCCAGCAGCCAAGCGGCGGGAGGTAGGGACGAGCAGTACTTC.

This chain links TRBV10-3 with TRBJ2-7, with a possible D match to TRBD1 (6 bases). Trimming pared 4 bases from V and 1 base from J, leaving 17 bases between. In germline, CDR1 is ENHRY, CDR2 SYGVKD. The CDR3 runs to 16 residues. CDR3 sequence reads: CAISASTGPLSYEQYF. DNA of the CDR3: TGTGCCATCAGTGCTTCCACAGGGCCCCTTTCCTACGAGCAGTACTTC.

The chain links TRBV25-1 to TRBJ2-5; D not resolved. Germline V gene sequence: CDR1 MGHDK, CDR2 SYGVNS. V was trimmed by 1 base and J by 6 bases, leaving 15 bases between them. The CDR3 contains 15 residues. As DNA, the CDR3 is TGTGCCAGCAGTGAATCGGGTTACCGCTCGAAGACCCAGTACTTC. Residues: CASSESGYRSKTQYF.

The V call is TRBV30, the J call TRBJ1-2; the D gene is possibly TRBD1 (6 bases). V lost 0 bases to trimming and J lost 3 bases, with 8 bases between them. This CDR3 contains 13 residues. Germline V gene data show CDR1 as GTSNPN and CDR2 as SVGIG (reference sequence). CDR3 sequence: CAWSVDSDYGYTF. The CDR3 nucleotides are TGTGCCTGGAGTGTGGACAGTGACTATGGCTACACCTTC.

The J gene is TRBJ2-6, the V gene TRBV7-2; TRBD1 matches at 9 bases. V lost 6 bases and J lost 0; bases outside the gene matches: 9. The germline CDR1 and CDR2 sequences are SGHTA and FQGNSA. The CDR3 runs 18 residues. The CDR3 sequence: CASRDPGTGPSGANVLTF. The DNA for the CDR3 is TGTGCCAGCAGAGATCCCGGGACAGGGCCCTCTGGGGCCAACGTCCTGACTTTC.

This sequence joins TRBV12-3 or TRBV12-4 and TRBJ2-3, with D hard to call. V dropped 6 bases and J dropped 6 bases, with 19 bases sitting between them. This CDR3 has 15 residues. The CDR3 region has the DNA TGTGCCAGCAGACCCCCGGGCCCCCGGTGGGATACGCAGTATTTT. Amino acid sequence: CASRPPGPRWDTQYF.